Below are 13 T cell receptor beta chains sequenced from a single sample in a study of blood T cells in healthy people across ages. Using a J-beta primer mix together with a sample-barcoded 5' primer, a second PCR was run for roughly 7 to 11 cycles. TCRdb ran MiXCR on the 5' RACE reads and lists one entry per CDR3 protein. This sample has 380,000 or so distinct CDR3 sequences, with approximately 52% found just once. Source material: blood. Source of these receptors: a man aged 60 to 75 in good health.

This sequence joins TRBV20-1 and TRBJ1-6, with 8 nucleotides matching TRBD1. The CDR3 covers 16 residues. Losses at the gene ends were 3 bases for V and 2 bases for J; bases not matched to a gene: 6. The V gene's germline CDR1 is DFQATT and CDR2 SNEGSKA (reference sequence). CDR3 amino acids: CSASGAGGAYNSPLHF. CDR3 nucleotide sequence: TGCAGTGCTAGCGGGGCAGGGGGCGCCTATAATTCACCCCTCCACTTT.

The CDR3 reads CASSSSGLRREKLFF. The DNA for the CDR3 is TGTGCCAGCAGCTCATCAGGGTTAAGGAGAGAAAAACTGTTTTTT. The chain combines TRBV7-2 with TRBJ1-4; D is perhaps TRBD1 (5 bases). Germline V gene sequence: CDR1 SGHTA, CDR2 FQGNSA. The CDR3 length is 15 residues. V was clipped by 4 bases and J by 8 bases, with 17 bases between them.

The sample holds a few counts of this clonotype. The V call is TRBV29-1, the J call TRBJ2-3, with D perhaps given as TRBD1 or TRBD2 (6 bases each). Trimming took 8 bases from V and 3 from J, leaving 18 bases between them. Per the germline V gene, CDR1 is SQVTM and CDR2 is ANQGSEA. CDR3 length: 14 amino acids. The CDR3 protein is CSSPVGGPTDTQYF. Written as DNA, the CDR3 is TGCAGCTCTCCGGTTGGGGGGCCTACAGATACGCAGTATTTT.

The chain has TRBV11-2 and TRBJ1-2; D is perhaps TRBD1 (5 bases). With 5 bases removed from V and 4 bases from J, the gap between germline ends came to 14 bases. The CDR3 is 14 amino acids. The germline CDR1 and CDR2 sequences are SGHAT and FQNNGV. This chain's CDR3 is CASSIPGFPYGYTF. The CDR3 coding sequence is TGTGCCAGCAGCATCCCAGGGTTCCCCTATGGCTACACCTTC.

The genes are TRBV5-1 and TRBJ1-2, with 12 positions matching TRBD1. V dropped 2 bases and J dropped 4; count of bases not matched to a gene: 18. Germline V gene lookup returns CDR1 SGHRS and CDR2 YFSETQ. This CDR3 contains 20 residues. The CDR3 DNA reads TGCGCCAGCAGCTTCGACACTAATCGGGGGACAGGGGGCGTTGGCTATGGCTACACCTTC. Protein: CASSFDTNRGTGGVGYGYTF.

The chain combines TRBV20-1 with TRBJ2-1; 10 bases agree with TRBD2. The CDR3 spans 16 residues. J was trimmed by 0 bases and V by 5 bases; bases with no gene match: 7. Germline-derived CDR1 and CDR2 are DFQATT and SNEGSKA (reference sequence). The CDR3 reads CSAHIAGGSSYNEQFF. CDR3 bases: TGCAGTGCTCATATAGCGGGGGGAAGCTCCTACAATGAGCAGTTCTTC.

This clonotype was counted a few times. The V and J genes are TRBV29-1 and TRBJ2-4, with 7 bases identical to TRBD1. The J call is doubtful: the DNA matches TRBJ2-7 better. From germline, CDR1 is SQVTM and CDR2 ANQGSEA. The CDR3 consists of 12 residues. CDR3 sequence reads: CSVGRQGGEQYF. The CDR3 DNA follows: TGCAGCGTTGGCCGACAGGGCGGCGAGCAGTACTTC.

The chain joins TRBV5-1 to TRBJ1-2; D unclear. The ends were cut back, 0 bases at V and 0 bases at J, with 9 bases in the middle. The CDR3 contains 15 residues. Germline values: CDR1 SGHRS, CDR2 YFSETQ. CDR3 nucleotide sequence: TGCGCCAGCAGCTTGGGAGCCCCAACTAACTATGGCTACACCTTC. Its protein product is CASSLGAPTNYGYTF.

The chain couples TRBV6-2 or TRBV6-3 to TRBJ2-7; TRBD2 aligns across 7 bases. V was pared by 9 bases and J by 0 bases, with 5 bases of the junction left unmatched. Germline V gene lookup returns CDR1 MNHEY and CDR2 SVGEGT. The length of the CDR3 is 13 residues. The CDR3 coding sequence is TGTGCCAGTCTCCTAGCGGTCTCCTACGAGCAGTACTTC. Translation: CASLLAVSYEQYF.

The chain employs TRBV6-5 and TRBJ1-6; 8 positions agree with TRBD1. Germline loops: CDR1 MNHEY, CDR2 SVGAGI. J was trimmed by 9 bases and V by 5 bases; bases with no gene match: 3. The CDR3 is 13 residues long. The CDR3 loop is CASSLDRGSPLHF. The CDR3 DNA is TGTGCCAGCAGTCTCGACAGGGGTTCACCCCTCCACTTT.

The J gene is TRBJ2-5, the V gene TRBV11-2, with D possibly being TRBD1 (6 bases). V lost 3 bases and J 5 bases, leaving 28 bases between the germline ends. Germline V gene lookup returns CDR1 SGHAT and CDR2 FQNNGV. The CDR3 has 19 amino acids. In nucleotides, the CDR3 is TGTGCCAGCAGCTTTGTCGAGGGCCGTACAGGGTCGAGGATGGAGACCCAGTACTTC. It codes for CASSFVEGRTGSRMETQYF.

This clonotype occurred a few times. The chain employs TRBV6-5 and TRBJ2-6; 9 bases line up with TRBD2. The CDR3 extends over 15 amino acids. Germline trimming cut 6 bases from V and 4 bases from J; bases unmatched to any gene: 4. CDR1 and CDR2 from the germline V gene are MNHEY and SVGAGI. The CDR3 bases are TGTGCCAGCAGAAGCGGGGGGCCAGGGGCCAACGTCCTGACTTTC. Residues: CASRSGGPGANVLTF.

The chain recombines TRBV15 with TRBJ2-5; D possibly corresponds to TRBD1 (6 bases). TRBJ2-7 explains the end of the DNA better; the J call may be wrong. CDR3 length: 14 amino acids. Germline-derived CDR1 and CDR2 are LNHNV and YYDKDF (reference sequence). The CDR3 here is CATSTPGQPYEQYF. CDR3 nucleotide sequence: TGTGCCACCAGCACCCCGGGACAACCCTACGAGCAGTACTTC.